The rows below give T cell receptor beta chains drawn from one sample of a study of blood T cell repertoires in COVID-19. The method was immunoSEQ multiplex PCR; TCRdb's version includes in-frame clones alone and lacks a portion of them. The sample contains 150,000 to 200,000 clones, about 88% of which appear only once. The sequencing sample was made of peripheral blood. These receptors came from a woman over 75 in a cohort sampled during active or convalescent COVID-19. Both conserved end residues are part of each CDR3. A D gene is named only where the DNA matches it firmly. Clone size is shown for a subset of rows, as once, few, many or a class of expanded clone.

TRBJ1-1 . . TRBV11-2 CASSLVPGTNTEAFF TGTGCCAGCAGCTTAGTTCCAGGGACTAACACTGAAGCTTTCTTT
TRBJ1-2 . . TRBV28 CASSLGGSGVAYGYTF TGTGCCAGCAGTTTAGGGGGGTCAGGAGTCGCCTATGGCTACACCTTC
TRBJ2-7 . . TRBV27 CASSSPRRGRYEQYF TGTGCCAGCAGTTCCCCTCGACGAGGGCGCTACGAGCAGTACTTC
TRBJ2-3 . . TRBV6-4 CASSRFFGADTQYF TGTGCCAGCAGCAGATTTTTCGGGGCAGATACGCAGTATTTT
TRBJ1-2 . . TRBV27 CASSAPGGRGYTF TGTGCCAGCAGTGCACCGGGGGGCAGAGGCTACACCTTC
TRBJ2-7 . . TRBV2 CASSELTPGTREYSEQYF TGTGCCAGCAGTGAATTAACTCCTGGGACAAGGGAATACTCCGAGCAGTACTTC
TRBJ1-1 . . TRBV2 CASSVYMNTEAFF TGTGCCAGCAGTGTATACATGAACACTGAAGCTTTCTTT
TRBJ2-7 . . TRBV5-4 CASTDRTSLTYEQYF TGTGCCAGCACCGACAGGACTAGTCTAACCTACGAGCAGTACTTC
TRBJ1-4 . . TRBV5-1 CASSPLGEELFF TGCGCCAGCAGCCCCCTCGGAGAGGAACTGTTTTTT
TRBJ1-5 . . TRBV6-6 CASSDGAGFRKGKEHF TGTGCCAGCAGCGACGGAGCGGGATTCCGCAAAGGAAAGGAGCATTTT
TRBJ1-1 . TRBD1 TRBV12-3/TRBV12-4 CASSSTGVTEAFF TGTGCCAGCAGTTCAACAGGGGTCACTGAAGCTTTCTTT
TRBJ1-6 . . TRBV7-2 CASSFTQFDSPLHF TGTGCCAGCAGCTTTACCCAGTTCGATTCACCCCTCCACTTT
TRBJ2-1 . TRBD2 TRBV27 CASILSSGGADDEQFF TGTGCCAGCATTCTTTCCAGCGGGGGGGCCGACGATGAGCAGTTCTTC
TRBJ1-1 . TRBD1 TRBV19 CASSTDRTGAYTEAFF TGTGCCAGTAGTACCGATCGGACAGGGGCCTACACTGAAGCTTTCTTT
TRBJ1-1 . . TRBV25-1 CASSEFRVGNTEAFF TGTGCCAGCAGTGAATTCCGGGTGGGGAACACTGAAGCTTTCTTT
TRBJ2-3 . . TRBV7-9 CASSLRGTTDTQYF TGTGCCAGCAGCTTAAGGGGCACCACAGATACGCAGTATTTT
TRBJ1-1 once . TRBV25-1 CASSESQGRVGDTEAFF TGTGCCAGCAGTGAATCGCAGGGGAGGGTAGGCGACACTGAAGCTTTCTTT
TRBJ1-5 . TRBD1 TRBV9 CASSVGTGNQPQHF TGTGCCAGCAGCGTTGGGACAGGGAATCAGCCCCAGCATTTT
TRBJ1-4 . TRBD1 TRBV6-5 CASTLTGGNEKLFF TGTGCCAGCACTCTGACAGGGGGCAACGAAAAACTGTTTTTT
TRBJ2-5 once . TRBV7-9 CASSLAPHHANQETQYF TGTGCCAGCAGCTTAGCCCCCCATCACGCGAACCAAGAGACCCAGTACTTC
TRBJ1-5 . TRBD1 TRBV12-5 CASGLVWTGENQPQHF TGTGCTAGTGGTTTGGTTTGGACAGGGGAAAATCAGCCCCAGCATTTT
TRBJ1-5 . TRBD1 TRBV29-1 CSVRQGRNQPQHF TGCAGCGTCCGACAGGGTCGGAATCAGCCCCAGCATTTT
TRBJ2-6 . . TRBV30 CAWSGGWDSGANVLTF TGTGCCTGGAGTGGAGGGTGGGACTCTGGGGCCAACGTCCTGACTTTC
TRBJ2-1 . . TRBV7-6 CASSPGGEIYNEQFF TGTGCCAGCAGCCCAGGCGGGGAGATTTACAATGAGCAGTTCTTC
TRBJ1-4 . . TRBV6-5 CASSYGLLTEKLFF TGTGCCAGCAGTTACGGCCTTTTAACCGAAAAACTGTTTTTT
TRBJ2-3 . . TRBV5-1 CASSVPTGMADTQYF TGCGCCAGCAGCGTCCCAACAGGGATGGCAGATACGCAGTATTTT
TRBJ2-5 . . TRBV5-1 CASSSTSRETQYF TGCGCCAGCAGCTCGACTAGTCGAGAGACCCAGTACTTC
TRBJ1-5 . . TRBV28 CASSSPQGGNQPQHF TGTGCCAGCAGTTCCCCCCAGGGTGGAAATCAGCCCCAGCATTTT
TRBJ2-3 . . TRBV3-1/TRBV3-2 CASSHPEGQYF TGTGCCAGCAGCCACCCTGAGGGGCAGTATTTT
TRBJ1-5 . . TRBV19 CASSISVSTVLQPQHF TGTGCCAGTAGTATATCGGTGTCGACAGTGTTGCAGCCCCAGCATTTT
TRBJ2-1 . . TRBV9 CASSLSDPYNEQFF TGTGCCAGCAGCCTTAGCGATCCCTACAATGAGCAGTTCTTC
TRBJ1-5 once TRBD1 TRBV15 CATSRVRQGLGQPQHF TGTGCCACCAGCAGAGTTCGACAGGGGTTAGGACAGCCCCAGCATTTT
TRBJ1-1 . . TRBV5-1 CASSSGDMNTEAFF TGCGCCAGCAGCTCAGGGGATATGAACACTGAAGCTTTCTTT
TRBJ2-5 . . TRBV2 CASSSTNSETQYF TGTGCCAGCAGTTCAACTAACTCAGAGACCCAGTACTTC
TRBJ2-2 . TRBD1 TRBV24-1 CATSDPRTGMNTGELFF TGTGCCACCAGTGACCCCCGGACAGGGATGAACACCGGGGAGCTGTTTTTT
TRBJ1-4 . TRBD1 TRBV7-9 CASSLGGQGDEKLFF TGTGCCAGCAGCTTAGGAGGACAGGGTGATGAAAAACTGTTTTTT
TRBJ1-6 . TRBD1 TRBV6-5 CASSYSDRGSSPLHF TGTGCCAGCAGTTACTCCGACAGGGGATCTTCACCCCTCCACTTT
TRBJ1-6 . . TRBV27 CASADGGTRYNSPLHF TGTGCCTCTGCGGATGGGGGGACTCGCTATAATTCACCCCTCCACTTT
TRBJ1-6 . TRBD1 TRBV9 CASSMDRVSNSPLHF TGTGCCAGCAGCATGGACAGGGTATCCAATTCACCCCTCCACTTT
TRBJ1-5 . . TRBV28 CASSLQRQPQHF TGTGCCAGCAGTTTGCAGAGGCAGCCCCAGCATTTT
TRBJ2-5 . . TRBV18 CASSRGTQETQYF TGTGCCAGCTCACGTGGGACACAAGAGACCCAGTACTTC
TRBJ1-1 . TRBD1 TRBV11-3 CASSENRGGNTEAFF TGTGCCAGCAGCGAAAACAGGGGCGGCAACACTGAAGCTTTCTTT
TRBJ2-1 once . TRBV9 CASTLGAGAYNEQFF TGTGCCAGCACACTGGGGGCGGGAGCTTACAATGAGCAGTTCTTC
TRBJ2-1 . . TRBV24-1 CATSYAAAVSNEQFF TGTGCCACCAGTTACGCTGCGGCGGTAAGCAATGAGCAGTTCTTC
TRBJ1-4 . . TRBV10-3 CAISDLTRTDFVF TGTGCCATCAGTGATTTAACTAGGACCGATTTTGTTTTT
TRBJ2-7 . TRBD2 TRBV10-3 CAISDRTRGEQYF TGTGCCATCAGTGACCGGACTAGAGGCGAGCAGTACTTC
TRBJ2-1 . TRBD2 TRBV6-2/TRBV6-3 CASSLGTSGALQFF TGTGCCAGCAGTCTAGGGACTAGCGGGGCCCTACAGTTCTTC
TRBJ1-5 . . TRBV7-2 CASSLGQRNQPQHF TGTGCCAGCAGCTTAGGACAGAGAAATCAGCCCCAGCATTTT
TRBJ1-1 . . TRBV9 CASSTRQANTEAFF TGTGCCAGCAGCACCCGACAGGCGAACACTGAAGCTTTCTTT
TRBJ1-1 . . TRBV5-6 CASTLPGHKGTEAFF TGTGCCAGCACACTGCCGGGACATAAGGGCACTGAAGCTTTCTTT
TRBJ1-1 . . TRBV28 CASSFRPELINTEAFF TGTGCCAGCAGTTTTAGGCCAGAACTAATAAACACTGAAGCTTTCTTT
TRBJ1-6 . TRBD1 TRBV27 CASRVDRANNSPLHF TGTGCCAGCAGGGTCGACAGGGCCAATAATTCACCCCTCCACTTT
TRBJ1-4 . . TRBV19 CATKGFDRAPANEKLFF TGTGCCACAAAGGGGTTCGACAGAGCCCCTGCTAATGAAAAACTGTTTTTT